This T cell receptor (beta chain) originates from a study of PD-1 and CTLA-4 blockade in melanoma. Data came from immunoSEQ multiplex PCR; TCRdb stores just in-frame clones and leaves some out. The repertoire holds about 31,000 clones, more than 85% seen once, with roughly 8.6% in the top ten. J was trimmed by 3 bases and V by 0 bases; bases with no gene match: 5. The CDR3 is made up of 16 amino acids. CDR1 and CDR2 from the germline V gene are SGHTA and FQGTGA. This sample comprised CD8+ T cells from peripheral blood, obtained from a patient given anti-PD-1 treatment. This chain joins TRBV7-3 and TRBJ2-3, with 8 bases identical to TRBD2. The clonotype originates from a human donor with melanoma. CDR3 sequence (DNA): TGTGCCAGCAGCTTAACGGGGACGGGAGGGACAGATACGCAGTATTTT. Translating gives CASSLTGTGGTDTQYF. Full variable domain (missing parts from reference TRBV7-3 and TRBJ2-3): GAGVSQTPSNKVTEKGKYVELRCDPISGHTALYWYRQSLGQGPEFLIYFQGTGAADDSGLPNDRFFAVRPEGSVSTLKIQRTERGDSAVYLCASSLTGTGGTDTQYFGPGTRLTVL.